This TCR beta chain emerged from a study of blood T cell repertoires in COVID-19. On the study more broadly: Nucleic acid was either cDNA or gDNA, and it came from T cells, B-cell-depleted T cells, or PBMCs.

This clone was seen only a few times. Germline lookup yields CDR1 SQVTM and CDR2 ANQGSEA. Trimming cost V 4 bases and J 0 bases, with 16 bases left between them. This CDR3 region has 15 residues. Method: immunoSEQ multiplex PCR; TCRdb's copy keeps in-frame clones and lacks some. The data show around 60,000 clones, with less than 85% seen just once and 18% held by the top ten. The V gene is TRBV29-1, the J gene TRBJ2-7, with D possibly being TRBD1 (6 bases). The clonotype originates from a woman aged 50 to 60 with active or convalescent COVID-19. The material sequenced was peripheral blood. DNA of the CDR3: TGCAGCGTTGCCCACGGTGACAGGAGCTCCTACGAGCAGTACTTC. Its translation is CSVAHGDRSSYEQYF.